This passage covers 15 T cell receptor beta chains from one sample sequenced in a study of identical twins. TCRdb processed the 5' RACE reads anew with MiXCR; each CDR3 protein has one entry. The sample consists of around 530,000 distinct CDR3 sequences, roughly 15% of them appearing once. This sample also belongs to another study, concerning yellow fever vaccine responses in identical twins.

Sequences were obtained from CD4+ T cells sorted from blood. These receptors were collected from a woman younger than 30 in good health.

This chain links TRBV20-1 with TRBJ2-7, with 12 positions matching TRBD2. The CDR3 spans 15 residues. J lost 6 bases, V lost 5 bases, and 11 bases had no gene match. Germline-derived CDR1 and CDR2 are DFQATT and SNEGSKA (reference sequence). The CDR3 bases are TGCAGTGCTGGACACCTAGCGGGAGGGCCTGGCGAGCAGTACTTC. It encodes CSAGHLAGGPGEQYF.

The V call is TRBV10-3, the J call TRBJ2-1; 7 nucleotides align to TRBD1. The germline CDR1 and CDR2 sequences are ENHRY and SYGVKD. There are 13 residues in the CDR3. V was clipped by 8 bases and J by 7 bases; unmatched bases: 8. The CDR3 spells CAIRKGADNEQFF. CDR3 in DNA: TGTGCCATCCGGAAGGGGGCTGATAATGAGCAGTTCTTC.

V gene TRBV6-5 combines with J gene TRBJ1-1; tentatively, D is TRBD1 (5 bases). This CDR3 is 16 amino acids long. V was pared by 2 bases and J by 4 bases, with 17 bases between. The germline gives CDR1 MNHEY, CDR2 SVGAGI. The CDR3 DNA reads TGTGCCAGCAGTTACGGTACAGTCCTCGGGGGCACTGAAGCTTTCTTT. Encoded protein: CASSYGTVLGGTEAFF.

This chain connects TRBV27 to TRBJ2-5; tentative D call: TRBD2 (5 bases). This CDR3 is built from 16 residues. CDR1 MNHEY and CDR2 SMNVEV come from the germline V gene (reference sequence). V dropped 4 bases and J dropped 3 bases, with 18 bases sitting between them. Here the CDR3 reads CASSSGMAPGEETQYF. CDR3 coding DNA: TGTGCCAGCAGTTCGGGGATGGCTCCAGGCGAAGAGACCCAGTACTTC.

This clonotype occurred a few times. The chain couples TRBV4-1 to TRBJ2-5; no clear D. Per germline, CDR1 MGHRA and CDR2 YSYEKL. Trimming left V 1 base short and J 4 bases short, with 7 bases between. The CDR3 is made up of 13 amino acids. Here the CDR3 reads CASSQGVRETQYF. CDR3 nucleotide sequence: TGCGCCAGCAGCCAAGGTGTAAGAGAGACCCAGTACTTC.

This clonotype was counted between two and nine times. This chain uses TRBV29-1 with TRBJ1-1; the D is unclear. V shed 5 bases and J shed 1 base, with 8 bases lying between them. The germline V gene encodes CDR1 SQVTM and CDR2 ANQGSEA. The CDR3 contains 12 residues. The CDR3 DNA follows: TGCAGCGTTTCGTCAGGGAACACTGAAGCTTTCTTT. Translating gives CSVSSGNTEAFF.

V gene TRBV20-1 combines with J gene TRBJ1-4; D is ambiguous. Germline V gene sequence: CDR1 DFQATT, CDR2 SNEGSKA (reference sequence). The V end was cut by 5 bases, the J end by 7 bases, with 5 bases between. The CDR3 sequence is 10 residues long. This CDR3 reads CSAVREKLFF. In DNA form, the CDR3 reads TGCAGTGCTGTGCGTGAAAAACTGTTTTTT.

CDR3 region: CASSESHGIFNQPQHF. DNA of the CDR3: TGCGCCAGCAGTGAGTCGCATGGTATATTCAATCAGCCCCAGCATTTT. The chain joins TRBV10-2 to TRBJ1-5; D uncertain. CDR3 size: 16 residues. CDR1 is WSHSY and CDR2 is SAAADI in the germline V gene. V lost 0 bases and J 3 bases, leaving 12 bases between the germline ends.

There are a few counts of this clonotype. V usage is TRBV19 and J usage is TRBJ2-1; 9 bases match TRBD2. Germline V CDR1 and CDR2: LNHDA, SQIVND (reference sequence). The V gene end was trimmed by 5 bases and the J gene end by 0 bases; junction bases not matched to a gene: 5. The length of the CDR3 is 16 residues. The chain's CDR3 is CASSALAGTSYNEQFF. The CDR3 nucleotides are TGTGCCAGTAGTGCCCTAGCGGGGACCTCCTACAATGAGCAGTTCTTC.

This clonotype was counted between two and nine times. V is TRBV12-3 or TRBV12-4 and J is TRBJ2-1, with D perhaps being TRBD1 or TRBD2 (5 bases each). The CDR3 contains 14 residues. V was cut by 8 bases and J by 4 bases, with 15 bases left in between. CDR3 protein: CASDRGVLYNEQFF. CDR3 bases: TGTGCCAGCGACCGAGGGGTTTTGTACAATGAGCAGTTCTTC.

V usage is TRBV6-1 and J usage is TRBJ2-7; the match to TRBD1 covers 8 bases. After removal of 7 bases from V and 0 bases from J, the junction contained 8 bases not matched to a gene. This CDR3 contains 15 residues. Per the germline V gene, CDR1 is MNHNS and CDR2 is SASEGT. The CDR3 region has the DNA TGTGCCAGCAAAAGAGGACAGGGAACCTCCTACGAGCAGTACTTC. This translates into CASKRGQGTSYEQYF.

The V gene is TRBV7-6, the J gene TRBJ2-5; no firm D call. CDR3 size: 15 residues. V was trimmed by 2 bases and J by 5 bases, leaving 15 bases between them. CDR1 SGHVS and CDR2 FNYEAQ come from the germline V gene. DNA of the CDR3: TGTGCCAGCAGCTTATTTCTAGGCAGCAGGGAGACCCAGTACTTC. This translates into CASSLFLGSRETQYF. Supplemented by reference TRBV7-6 and TRBJ2-5, the full variable domain reads GAGVSQSPRYKVTKRGQDVALRCDPISGHVSLYWYRQALGQGPEFLTYFNYEAQQDKSGLPNDRFSAERPEGSISTLTIQRTEQRDSAMYRCASSLFLGSRETQYFGPGTRLLVL.

This chain uses TRBV10-3 with TRBJ1-5; 7 positions match TRBD1. Germline V gene data show CDR1 as ENHRY and CDR2 as SYGVKD. The CDR3 totals 14 residues. J lost 9 bases, V lost 3 bases, and 8 bases had no gene match. The CDR3 nucleotides are TGTGCCATCAGTGATGGGACAGCCCCGGGGCCCCAGCATTTT. Protein sequence: CAISDGTAPGPQHF.

In this sample, this clonotype turned up a few times. The V and J genes are TRBV5-1 and TRBJ2-4, with D possibly TRBD1 on 5 matching bases. CDR1 and CDR2 from the germline V gene are SGHRS and YFSETQ. V was pared by 4 bases and J by 5 bases, with 16 bases between. The CDR3 contains 15 residues. CDR3 protein: CASSLGATPQNIQYF. The CDR3 DNA reads TGCGCCAGCAGCCTAGGGGCCACCCCCCAAAACATTCAGTACTTC. Using reference TRBV5-1 and TRBJ2-4 for the parts outside the CDR3, the full variable domain is KAGVTQTPRYLIKTRGQQVTLSCSPISGHRSVSWYQQTPGQGLQFLFEYFSETQRNKGNFPGRFSGRQFSNSRSEMNVSTLELGDSALYLCASSLGATPQNIQYFGAGTRLSVL.

At least ten counts were recorded for this clonotype. The chain couples TRBV10-3 to TRBJ2-1; D might be TRBD1 (7 bases). The germline V gene has CDR1 ENHRY and CDR2 SYGVKD. Trimming took off 5 bases at V and 7 bases at J, with 15 bases between the two ends. This CDR3 has 14 amino acids. The CDR3 DNA reads as TGTGCCATCAGTTACAGGGGAGGAGGGAATGAGCAGTTCTTC. Protein sequence: CAISYRGGGNEQFF.